This TCR beta chain derives from a study of T cell responses to AZD1222 COVID-19 vaccine. TCRdb's copy holds only in-frame clones and misses some; the assay was immunoSEQ multiplex PCR. The repertoire includes some 120,000 clones, roughly 85% of them detected once, and 3% to 4% sits in the top ten. Material: peripheral blood, obtained on day 0 of MenACWY control vaccination. This TCR derives from an adult in good health.

CDR3 DNA: TGTGCCAGCAGTGAACTAGATACGCAGTATTTT. This encodes CASSELDTQYF. The rearrangement uses TRBV28 and TRBJ2-3; no clear D. Germline V gene sequence: CDR1 MDHEN, CDR2 SYDVKM. The V and J ends lost 5 bases and 5 bases respectively, with 5 bases between them. The CDR3 extends over 11 amino acids.